The 30 T cell receptor beta chains below come from one sample, sequenced in a study of cytomegalovirus exposure and HLA in healthy donors. Vbeta (60) and Jbeta (13) primers were used in the PCR. The data were produced by immunoSEQ multiplex PCR, yet TCRdb's version contains in-frame clones alone and is incomplete. The repertoire holds 200,000 to 250,000 clones, with under 85% as singletons. The source material was PBMCs. These receptors were taken from a man aged 50 to 59 in good health and CMV-seronegative.

J is TRBJ2-1 and V is TRBV5-4, with 7 bases matching TRBD1. CDR1 SGHNT and CDR2 YYREEE come from the germline V gene (reference sequence). The CDR3 is 16 residues long. V trimming: 0 bases; J trimming: 10 bases; junction bases outside the gene matches: 13. The CDR3 nucleotides read TGTGCCAGCAGCTTGGGAGGAAGGGACAGCTTGCGCGAGCAGTTCTTC. This translates into CASSLGGRDSLREQFF.

This CDR3 is CASSPKPADFYEQYF. CDR3 in DNA: TGTGCCAGCAGCCCCAAGCCGGCCGACTTCTACGAGCAGTACTTC. The J gene is TRBJ2-7, the V gene TRBV7-9; D remains unclear. The CDR3 is 15 amino acids. Germline CDR1 is SEHNR and CDR2 is FQNEAQ (reference sequence). V shed 5 bases and J shed 3 bases, with 17 bases lying between them. Full variable domain (rest looked up from reference TRBV7-9 and TRBJ2-7): DTGVSQNPRHKITKRGQNVTFRCDPISEHNRLYWYRQTLGQGPEFLTYFQNEAQLEKSRLLSDRFSAERPKGSFSTLEIQRTEQGDSAMYLCASSPKPADFYEQYFGPGTRLTVT.

This chain uses TRBV9 with TRBJ2-2; 8 bases align to TRBD2. Trimming cost V 3 bases and J 1 base; bases outside gene matches: 2. The CDR3 is made up of 15 amino acids. Per germline, CDR1 SGDLS and CDR2 YYNGEE. The CDR3 nucleotides are TGTGCCAGCAGCGGAGCGGGAGTGAACACCGGGGAGCTGTTTTTT. Protein product: CASSGAGVNTGELFF.

The chain combines TRBV4-1 with TRBJ2-5; a weak D match, TRBD2 (6 bases). Matching the DNA end better, TRBJ2-7 makes the J call doubtful. This CDR3 is built from 14 residues. From germline, CDR1 is MGHRA and CDR2 YSYEKL. CDR3 amino acids: CASSTSLGGGEQYF. Here the CDR3 DNA reads TGCGCCAGCAGCACTTCCCTCGGGGGAGGCGAGCAGTACTTC.

Turning to this clone: Other DNA variants within this sample encode the same CDR3. The rearrangement links TRBV28 to TRBJ2-5; maybe TRBD1 (5 bases). Trimming took 6 bases from V and 5 from J, leaving 19 bases between them. The CDR3 contains 15 residues. Per germline, CDR1 MDHEN and CDR2 SYDVKM. In nucleotides, the CDR3 is TGTGCCAGCAGCCACTCTTCTCGACCAGGGGAGACCCAGTACTTC. Its protein product is CASSHSSRPGETQYF.

The rearrangement uses TRBV7-9 and TRBJ2-1, with 9 bases identical to TRBD2. The CDR3 has 18 amino acids. Germline V CDR1 and CDR2: SEHNR, FQNEAQ (reference sequence). Germline trimming cut 0 bases from V and 0 bases from J; bases unmatched to any gene: 6. Here the CDR3 DNA reads TGTGCCAGCAGCTTAGCTGCGGGAGGGCCAAGCTCCTACAATGAGCAGTTCTTC. Protein product: CASSLAAGGPSSYNEQFF.

This clone was seen once. The chain combines TRBV5-1 with TRBJ1-5; a possible D gene is TRBD1 (5 bases). From germline, CDR1 is SGHRS and CDR2 YFSETQ. The CDR3 loop spans 16 amino acids. Trimming stripped 4 bases from V and 0 bases from J, with 14 bases between. The DNA of the CDR3 is TGCGCCAGCAGCCCTGGCCGGGGGGATAGCAATCAGCCCCAGCATTTT. Translation gives CASSPGRGDSNQPQHF.

This clone was seen a few times. V usage is TRBV28 and J usage is TRBJ2-6; D not resolved. V was clipped by 8 bases and J by 0 bases, with 11 bases between them. This CDR3 is 15 amino acids long. Looked up from germline, CDR1 is MDHEN and CDR2 is SYDVKM. The CDR3, as DNA: TGTGCCAGCCGAGAAAGAAACTCTGGGGCCAACGTCCTGACTTTC. This sequence encodes CASRERNSGANVLTF.

The genes are TRBV28 and TRBJ2-7, with a possible D match to TRBD2 (5 bases). This CDR3 contains 14 residues. Trimming shortened V by 5 bases and J by 4 bases, and 15 bases separated the two germline ends. From germline, CDR1 is MDHEN and CDR2 SYDVKM. The CDR3 protein is CASSPPGLQYEQYF. The CDR3 coding sequence is TGTGCCAGCAGTCCCCCCGGACTCCAATACGAGCAGTACTTC.

The rearrangement uses TRBV19 and TRBJ2-3, with D possibly being TRBD1 (5 bases). Trimming pared 1 base from V and 4 bases from J, leaving 9 bases between. The length of the CDR3 is 14 residues. CDR1 is LNHDA and CDR2 is SQIVND in the germline V gene (reference sequence). The CDR3 loop reads CASSIAGPPDTQYF. The CDR3 coding sequence is TGTGCCAGTAGTATAGCAGGGCCCCCAGATACGCAGTATTTT.

Only a few counts were recorded for this clone. J is TRBJ2-1 and V is TRBV10-2; 8 bases map to TRBD2. V lost 3 bases to trimming and J lost 9 bases; unmatched junction nucleotides: 13. Germline V gene sequence: CDR1 WSHSY, CDR2 SAAADI. The CDR3 consists of 16 residues. In nucleotides, the CDR3 is TGCGCCAGCAGTGAATATCGGGGGCTAGCGGGCACTGAGCAGTTCTTC. The encoded protein is CASSEYRGLAGTEQFF.

This clone was observed once. V and J are TRBV5-1 and TRBJ2-3, with 7 bases matching TRBD2. The CDR3 has 15 amino acids. Trimming took 1 base from V and 2 from J; bases not matched to a gene: 4. Germline CDR1 and CDR2: SGHRS and YFSETQ. The CDR3 sequence is CASSLPSGITDTQYF. In DNA form, the CDR3 reads TGCGCCAGCAGCTTGCCCAGCGGGATCACAGATACGCAGTATTTT.

The CDR3 reads CASSSDRGREAFF. In DNA form, the CDR3 reads TGTGCCAGCAGCTCCGACAGGGGGCGGGAAGCTTTCTTT. The chain carries TRBV7-2 and TRBJ1-1, with 10 bases matching TRBD1. Germline CDR1 SGHTA, CDR2 FQGNSA. The V gene end was trimmed by 4 bases and the J gene end by 8 bases; junction bases not matched to a gene: 4. The CDR3 is 13 amino acids.

CDR3: CASSEGRQAAFF. CDR3 DNA sequence: TGTGCCAGCTCAGAAGGGAGACAGGCTGCTTTCTTT. The chain uses TRBV18 and TRBJ1-1, with D possibly being TRBD1 (6 bases). V dropped 5 bases and J dropped 11 bases, with 15 bases sitting between them. From germline, CDR1 is KGHSH and CDR2 LQKENI. CDR3 length equals 12 residues.

The rearrangement joins TRBV28 to TRBJ1-3; D unclear. The germline V gene has CDR1 MDHEN and CDR2 SYDVKM. The CDR3 length is 13 residues. Trimming stripped 10 bases from V and 3 bases from J, with 13 bases between. The CDR3 sequence is CATFGGNGNTIYF. CDR3 in DNA: TGTGCCACCTTTGGAGGGAATGGAAACACCATATATTTT.

V is TRBV28 and J is TRBJ2-2, with 15 positions matching TRBD2. Germline CDR1 is MDHEN and CDR2 is SYDVKM. V lost 7 bases and J lost 3; bases outside the gene matches: 12. The CDR3 totals 19 residues. The CDR3 bases are TGTGCCAGCAATTCCCGAGGGACTAGCGGGAGGTTCTACACCGGGGAGCTGTTTTTT. This encodes CASNSRGTSGRFYTGELFF.

The chain links TRBV9 to TRBJ1-5; TRBD1 agrees at 7 bases. The germline V gene has CDR1 SGDLS and CDR2 YYNGEE. With V trimmed by 2 bases and J by 8 bases, 7 bases remained unmatched. This CDR3 spans 14 amino acids. CDR3 DNA sequence: TGTGCCAGCAGCGTGGAGGAAGGGGGCGAGCCCCAGCATTTT. Amino acid sequence: CASSVEEGGEPQHF.

There are a few counts of this clone. This sequence joins TRBV7-3 and TRBJ2-3; 8 bases map to TRBD2. V trimming: 3 bases; J trimming: 4 bases; junction bases outside the gene matches: 3. CDR3 size: 14 residues. CDR1 is SGHTA and CDR2 is FQGTGA in the germline V gene. CDR3 in DNA: TGTGCCAGCAGCTTGACGGGAGGGTCAGATACGCAGTATTTT. Amino acids: CASSLTGGSDTQYF.

V gene TRBV5-1 combines with J gene TRBJ2-7, with D hard to call. In germline, CDR1 is SGHRS, CDR2 YFSETQ. This CDR3 has 13 amino acids. V was cut by 0 bases and J by 2 bases, with 6 bases left in between. CDR3 sequence (DNA): TGCGCCAGCAGCTTGGGCGTCCCCTACGAGCAGTACTTC. Translating gives CASSLGVPYEQYF. The variable domain in full, completed from reference TRBV5-1 and TRBJ2-7, reads KAGVTQTPRYLIKTRGQQVTLSCSPISGHRSVSWYQQTPGQGLQFLFEYFSETQRNKGNFPGRFSGRQFSNSRSEMNVSTLELGDSALYLCASSLGVPYEQYFGPGTRLTVT.

The J gene is TRBJ2-1, the V gene TRBV11-3, with TRBD1 matching over 8 bases. V was clipped by 0 bases and J by 3 bases; unmatched bases: 7. This CDR3 contains 17 residues. Germline loops: CDR1 SGHNT, CDR2 YENEEA. CDR3 sequence: CASSLDYRTGIYNEQFF. The CDR3 nucleotides are TGTGCCAGCAGCTTAGATTATAGGACAGGGATCTACAATGAGCAGTTCTTC.

V and J are TRBV19 and TRBJ1-5; D is undetermined. With 3 bases removed from V and 4 bases from J, the gap between germline ends came to 10 bases. Germline V gene sequence: CDR1 LNHDA, CDR2 SQIVND (reference sequence). This CDR3 is built from 14 residues. CDR3 in DNA: TGTGCCAGTAGTATGTTGGCGGGGAATCAGCCCCAGCATTTT. Translating it yields CASSMLAGNQPQHF.

This chain uses TRBV25-1 with TRBJ1-2, with TRBD1 identical over 9 bases. This CDR3 comprises 16 residues. V lost 3 bases, J lost 1 base, and 6 bases stayed unmatched. CDR1 MGHDK and CDR2 SYGVNS come from the germline V gene. The CDR3 DNA reads TGTGCCAGCAGTGAGGGACAGGGTGTCGGTAACTATGGCTACACCTTC. Translation gives CASSEGQGVGNYGYTF.

This chain connects TRBV19 to TRBJ2-7, with D perhaps TRBD2 (6 bases). The CDR3 is made up of 13 amino acids. CDR1 and CDR2 from the germline V gene are LNHDA and SQIVND (reference sequence). V was clipped by 3 bases and J by 7 bases, with 13 bases between them. This CDR3 reads CASSISAGGEQYF. For the CDR3, the DNA is TGTGCCAGTAGTATTTCCGCTGGGGGGGAGCAGTACTTC.

The chain recombines TRBV5-6 with TRBJ1-2, with TRBD1 matching 7 bases. The length of the CDR3 is 13 residues. With 1 base clipped from V and 8 bases from J, the junction kept 5 bases outside the gene matches. Germline-derived CDR1 and CDR2 are SGHDT and YYEEEE. Here the CDR3 DNA reads TGTGCCAGCAGCTTGCAGGGGGTGGGCGGCTACACCTTC. It translates to CASSLQGVGGYTF. The full variable domain, with the rest looked up from reference TRBV5-6 and TRBJ1-2, is DAGVTQSPTHLIKTRGQQVTLRCSPKSGHDTVSWYQQALGQGPQFIFQYYEEEERQRGNFPDRFSGHQFPNYSSELNVNALLLGDSALYLCASSLQGVGGYTFGSGTRLTVV.

The rearrangement uses TRBV28 and TRBJ2-7; the match to TRBD1 covers 7 bases. The CDR3 runs 16 residues. Losses at the gene ends were 6 bases for V and 1 base for J; bases not matched to a gene: 12. Germline lookup yields CDR1 MDHEN and CDR2 SYDVKM. CDR3 protein: CASSRQGGASSYEQYF. The CDR3 nucleotides are TGTGCCAGCAGCCGACAGGGTGGGGCTTCGTCCTACGAGCAGTACTTC.

The chain employs TRBV20-1 and TRBJ1-1; D not certain. The CDR3 extends over 11 amino acids. Trimming took off 8 bases at V and 0 bases at J, with 7 bases between the two ends. CDR1 DFQATT and CDR2 SNEGSKA come from the germline V gene (reference sequence). The CDR3 region is CSWAMNTEAFF. CDR3 DNA: TGCAGTTGGGCGATGAACACTGAAGCTTTCTTT.

This sequence joins TRBV4-2 and TRBJ2-1, with D maybe TRBD2 (7 bases). V lost 1 base to trimming and J lost 8 bases, with 18 bases between them. This CDR3 spans 16 amino acids. Germline V gives CDR1 LGHNA, CDR2 YNFKEQ. CDR3 DNA sequence: TGTGCCAGCAGCCAAGGATCAAGCGGGACATACGATGAGCAGTTCTTC. The encoded protein is CASSQGSSGTYDEQFF.

The chain is built from TRBV7-2 and TRBJ2-5, with D tentatively TRBD2 (5 bases). CDR3 length: 15 amino acids. The ends were cut back, 5 bases at V and 5 bases at J, with 18 bases in the middle. Per germline, CDR1 SGHTA and CDR2 FQGNSA. The CDR3 is CASSHYGPAGETQYF. CDR3 coding DNA: TGTGCCAGCAGCCACTACGGGCCCGCGGGTGAGACCCAGTACTTC.

This sequence joins TRBV2 and TRBJ2-3; D perhaps matches TRBD1 (6 bases). Germline CDR1 reads SNHLY; CDR2 reads FYNNEI. V was shortened by 8 bases and J by 0 bases, with 9 bases between the two germline ends. The CDR3 spans 13 residues. The CDR3 coding sequence is TGTGCCAGCGGGACATTCAGCACAGATACGCAGTATTTT. Protein sequence: CASGTFSTDTQYF.

Concerning this clone itself: The junction shows a germline mismatch at one end, possibly a read error. The chain links TRBV7-9 to TRBJ2-7; TRBD2 is a possible D gene (6 bases). From germline, CDR1 is SEHNR and CDR2 FQNEAQ (reference sequence). The CDR3 sequence is 15 residues long. CDR3: CASSSSWDSTYEQYF. The CDR3 DNA reads as TGTGCCAGTAGCTCAAGTTGGGACTCGACCTACGAGCAGTACTTC.